The source of this TCR beta chain is a study of regulatory T cells in long-lasting Graves disease. Study background: Over-5-year antithyroid drug use with positive TSH receptor antibodies defined persistent Graves' disease in the study.

Between the trimmed V and J ends, which lost 4 bases and 8 bases, there was a span of 12 bases. CDR3 length: 12 amino acids. The V gene's germline CDR1 is DFQATT and CDR2 SNEGSKA (reference sequence). This clonotype was recorded many times. The time point: persistent/refractory GD, antithyroid drugs over 5 years with positive TRAb. TCR sequences were obtained from RNA taken from PBMCs. Diagnosing Graves' disease relied on the American Thyroid Association guidelines. Building of the TCR beta libraries involved iRepertoire HTBI primers and Arm-PCR of CDR3 regions. TCRdb independently ran MiXCR on the multiplex PCR reads; one entry per CDR3 protein. The sample holds roughly 300,000 distinct CDR3 sequences, 15% to 20% seen once.

This chain connects TRBV20-1 to TRBJ2-4; a possible D gene is TRBD1 (6 bases). Sequenced here: peripheral blood mononuclear cells (PBMCs), sampled when the disease was refractory, from a patient treated with antithyroid drugs. This sequence originates from a female donor with Graves disease. The CDR3 DNA reads as TGCAGTGCTACTTCCAACAGGGACATTCAGTACTTC. Translation gives CSATSNRDIQYF.